The clone carrying this T cell receptor beta chain showed up many times. Its target is unknown. This sample was taken from a study of T-cell reconstitution after alpha-beta-depleted transplantation in children. CDR1 is SNHLY, CDR2 FYNNEI, per germline. The CDR3 is made up of 17 amino acids. V was pared by 3 bases and J by 6 bases, with 21 bases between. Preparation of the TCRbeta library involved a method that used unique molecular identifiers. TCRdb reprocessed the PCR reads with MiXCR, giving one entry per CDR3 protein. This sample has 700,000 to 850,000 distinct CDR3 sequences, with roughly 15% found just once. Findings and caveats of the study: The origin of alpha-beta T cells about two months after transplant was reportedly several hundred expanded graft clones.

The specimen was PBMCs, mostly from graft donor cells, collected 360 days after TCRalphabeta/CD19-depleted stem cell transplant. The source is a male patient younger than 18 who had a stem cell transplant for acute lymphoblastic leukemia, so the T cells may come from the graft donor. J is TRBJ2-1 and V is TRBV2, with a weak D call TRBD2 (6 bases). This CDR3 reads CASSDFGTSGPGNEQFF. In DNA form, the CDR3 reads TGTGCCAGCAGTGATTTCGGGACTTCTGGGCCGGGCAATGAGCAGTTCTTC.